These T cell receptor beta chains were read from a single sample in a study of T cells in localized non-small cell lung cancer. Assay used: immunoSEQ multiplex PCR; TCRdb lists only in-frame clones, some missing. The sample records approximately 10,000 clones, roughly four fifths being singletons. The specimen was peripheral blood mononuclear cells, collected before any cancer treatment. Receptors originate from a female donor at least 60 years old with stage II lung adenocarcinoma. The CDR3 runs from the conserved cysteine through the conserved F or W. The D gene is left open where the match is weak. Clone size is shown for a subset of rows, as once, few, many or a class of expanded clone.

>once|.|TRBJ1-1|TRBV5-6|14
TGTGCCAGCAGCTGGGGCGGCGGGCAGGGTGAAGCTTTCTTT
CASSWGGGQGEAFF
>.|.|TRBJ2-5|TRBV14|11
TGTGCCAGCAGCCAGCACGTCACCCAGTACTTC
CASSQHVTQYF
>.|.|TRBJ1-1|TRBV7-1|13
TGTGCCAGCAGCTTAATACAGGGAAGGGAAGCTTTCTTT
CASSLIQGREAFF
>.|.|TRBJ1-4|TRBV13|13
TGTGCCAGCACCCACCGGGGAGGTGAAAAACTGTTTTTT
CASTHRGGEKLFF
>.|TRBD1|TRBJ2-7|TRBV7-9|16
TGTGCCAGCAGCTCGAACAGGGGTCCATCCGTCTACGAGCAGTACTTC
CASSSNRGPSVYEQYF
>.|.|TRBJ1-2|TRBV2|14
TGTGCCAGCAGCGAAGGATCTAGCCTCTATGGCTACACCTTC
CASSEGSSLYGYTF
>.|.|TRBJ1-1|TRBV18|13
TGTGCCAGCTCACTCCACATGAACACTGAAGCTTTCTTT
CASSLHMNTEAFF
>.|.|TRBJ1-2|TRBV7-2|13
TGTGCCAGCAGAAATGACCCGTCAGTTGGCTACACCTTC
CASRNDPSVGYTF
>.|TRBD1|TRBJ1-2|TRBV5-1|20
TGCGCCAGCAGCTTGGGTTCCAACAGGGGTATCTCCCTAAGTGACTATGGCTACACCTTC
CASSLGSNRGISLSDYGYTF
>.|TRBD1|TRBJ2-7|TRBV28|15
TGTGCCAGCAGTGTACCGGGACAGGCGGGCTACGAGCAGTACTTC
CASSVPGQAGYEQYF
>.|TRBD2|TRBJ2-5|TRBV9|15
TGTGCCAGCAGCGTAGCGGGGGGGCCTGGGGAGACCCAGTACTTC
CASSVAGGPGETQYF
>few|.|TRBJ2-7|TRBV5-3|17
TGTGCCAGAAGCTTGTTCTTTTGGGCGGACAAAACCTACGAGCAGTACTTC
CARSLFFWADKTYEQYF
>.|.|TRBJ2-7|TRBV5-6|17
TGTGCCAGCAGCCCCTTTCTAGGAGGAGCTCCATCCTACGAGCAGTACTTC
CASSPFLGGAPSYEQYF
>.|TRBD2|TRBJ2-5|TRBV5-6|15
TGTGCCAGCAGCTTGGACGCGGGAGAACAAGAGACCCAGTACTTC
CASSLDAGEQETQYF
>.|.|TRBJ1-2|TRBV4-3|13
TGCGCCAGCAGCCAAGAGGGGGGGTATGGCTACACCTTC
CASSQEGGYGYTF
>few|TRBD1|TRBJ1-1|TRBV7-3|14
TGTGCCAGCAGCCTCGGGACAGGGAACACTGAAGCTTTCTTT
CASSLGTGNTEAFF
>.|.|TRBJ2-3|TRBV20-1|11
TGCAGTGCTGGAGATCGAGATACGCAGTATTTT
CSAGDRDTQYF
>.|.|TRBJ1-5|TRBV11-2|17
TGTGCCAGCAGCTTAGGACGGCAGGGGTCGGGGAGTCAGCCCCAGCATTTT
CASSLGRQGSGSQPQHF
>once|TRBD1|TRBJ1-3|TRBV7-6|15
TGTGCCAGCAGCGCCCTCAGGGGGTGGGGAAACACCATATATTTT
CASSALRGWGNTIYF
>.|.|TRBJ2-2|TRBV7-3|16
TGTGCCAGCAGCTTATTAGGAGCCAGACAGCCCGGGGAGCTGTTTTTT
CASSLLGARQPGELFF
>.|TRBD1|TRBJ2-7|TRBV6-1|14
TGTGCCAGCGGGGACAGAGCATATTCCTACGAGCAGTACTTC
CASGDRAYSYEQYF
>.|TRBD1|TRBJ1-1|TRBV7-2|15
TGTGCCAGCAGCCCGCCCGGACAGGGGAACACTGAAGCTTTCTTT
CASSPPGQGNTEAFF
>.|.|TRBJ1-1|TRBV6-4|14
TGTGCCAGCAGGGCCACAGGGACTAACACTGAAGCTTTCTTT
CASRATGTNTEAFF
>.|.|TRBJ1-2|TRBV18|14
TGTGCCAGCTCACCACGCGCAGCTAACTATGGCTACACCTTC
CASSPRAANYGYTF
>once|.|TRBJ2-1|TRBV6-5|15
TGTGCCAGCAGCCAGAATGGGGGCTCCTACAATGAGCAGTTCTTC
CASSQNGGSYNEQFF
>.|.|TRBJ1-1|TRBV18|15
TGTGCCAGCTCACCCCGCGTCCCGGGGGACACTGAAGCTTTCTTT
CASSPRVPGDTEAFF
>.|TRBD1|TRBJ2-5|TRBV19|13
TGTGCCAGTTCCCGACAGGGGCAAGAGACCCAGTACTTC
CASSRQGQETQYF